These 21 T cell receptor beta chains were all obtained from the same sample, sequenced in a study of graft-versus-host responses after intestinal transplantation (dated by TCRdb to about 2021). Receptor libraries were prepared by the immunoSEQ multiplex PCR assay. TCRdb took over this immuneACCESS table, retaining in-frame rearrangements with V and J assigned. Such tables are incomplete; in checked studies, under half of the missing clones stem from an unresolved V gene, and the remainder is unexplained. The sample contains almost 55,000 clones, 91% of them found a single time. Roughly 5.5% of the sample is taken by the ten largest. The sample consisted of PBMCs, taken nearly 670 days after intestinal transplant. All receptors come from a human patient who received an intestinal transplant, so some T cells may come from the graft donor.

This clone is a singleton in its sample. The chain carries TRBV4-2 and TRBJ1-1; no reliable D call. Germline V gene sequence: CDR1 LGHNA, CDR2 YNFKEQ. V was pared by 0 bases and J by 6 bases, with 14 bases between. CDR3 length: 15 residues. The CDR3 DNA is TGTGCCAGCAGCCAAGAGCCGGGGTCGGAGCCTGAAGCTTTCTTT. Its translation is CASSQEPGSEPEAFF.

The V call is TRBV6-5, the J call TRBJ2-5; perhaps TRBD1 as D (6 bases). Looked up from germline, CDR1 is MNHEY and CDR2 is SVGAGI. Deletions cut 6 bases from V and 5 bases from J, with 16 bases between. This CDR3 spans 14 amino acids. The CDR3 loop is CASRRTVYSETQYF. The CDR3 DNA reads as TGTGCCAGCAGGAGGACAGTGTACTCTGAGACCCAGTACTTC.

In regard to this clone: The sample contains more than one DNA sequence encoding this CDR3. The CDR3 spells CASRTGGTEAFF. The CDR3 nucleotides are TGTGCCAGCAGGACAGGTGGCACTGAAGCTTTCTTT. The chain uses TRBV6-1 and TRBJ1-1; D might be TRBD1 (6 bases). This CDR3 spans 12 amino acids. Germline V gene sequence: CDR1 MNHNS, CDR2 SASEGT. The V and J ends lost 6 bases and 4 bases respectively, with 9 bases between them.

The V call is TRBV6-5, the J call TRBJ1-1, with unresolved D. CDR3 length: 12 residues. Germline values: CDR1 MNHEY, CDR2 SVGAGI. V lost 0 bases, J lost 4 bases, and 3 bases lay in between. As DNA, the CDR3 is TGTGCCAGCAGTTACTCTCGCACTGAAGCTTTCTTT. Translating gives CASSYSRTEAFF.

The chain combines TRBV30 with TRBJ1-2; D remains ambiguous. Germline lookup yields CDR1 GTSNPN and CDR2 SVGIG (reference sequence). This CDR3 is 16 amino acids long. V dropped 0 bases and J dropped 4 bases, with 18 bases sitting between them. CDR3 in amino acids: CAWSVHLGQAFYGYTF. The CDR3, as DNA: TGTGCCTGGAGTGTACATTTAGGGCAGGCCTTCTATGGCTACACCTTC.

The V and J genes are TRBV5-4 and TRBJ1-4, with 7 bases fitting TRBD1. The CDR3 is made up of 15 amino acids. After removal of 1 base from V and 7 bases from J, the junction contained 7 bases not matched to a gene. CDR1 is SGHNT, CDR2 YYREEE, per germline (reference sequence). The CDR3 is CASSLRQGGSEKLFF. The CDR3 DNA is TGTGCCAGCAGCTTGCGGCAGGGGGGGAGTGAAAAACTGTTTTTT.

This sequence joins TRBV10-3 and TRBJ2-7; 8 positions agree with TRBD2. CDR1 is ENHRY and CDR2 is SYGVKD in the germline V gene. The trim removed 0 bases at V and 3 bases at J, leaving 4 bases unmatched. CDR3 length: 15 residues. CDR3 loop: CAISESAGGVYEQYF. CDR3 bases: TGTGCCATCAGTGAGTCGGCGGGGGGCGTCTACGAGCAGTACTTC.

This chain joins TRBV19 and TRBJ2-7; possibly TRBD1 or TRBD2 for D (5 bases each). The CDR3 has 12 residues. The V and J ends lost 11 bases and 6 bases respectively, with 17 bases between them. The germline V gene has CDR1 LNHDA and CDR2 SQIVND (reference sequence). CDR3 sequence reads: CACSGAGTEQYF. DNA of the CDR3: TGTGCCTGCTCCGGGGCAGGGACCGAGCAGTACTTC.

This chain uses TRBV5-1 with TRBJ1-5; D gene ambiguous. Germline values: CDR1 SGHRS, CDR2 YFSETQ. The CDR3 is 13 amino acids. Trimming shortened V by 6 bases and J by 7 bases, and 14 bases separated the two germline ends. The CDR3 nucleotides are TGCGCCAGCATGGGGAAATTAAGACAGCCCCAGCATTTT. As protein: CASMGKLRQPQHF.

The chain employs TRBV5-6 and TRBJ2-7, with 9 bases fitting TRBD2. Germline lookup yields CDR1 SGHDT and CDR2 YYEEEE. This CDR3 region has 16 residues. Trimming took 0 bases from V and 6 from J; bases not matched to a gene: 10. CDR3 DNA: TGTGCCAGCAGCTTGGCGGTCTTAGCGGGGGCCCCCGAGCAGTACTTC. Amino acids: CASSLAVLAGAPEQYF.

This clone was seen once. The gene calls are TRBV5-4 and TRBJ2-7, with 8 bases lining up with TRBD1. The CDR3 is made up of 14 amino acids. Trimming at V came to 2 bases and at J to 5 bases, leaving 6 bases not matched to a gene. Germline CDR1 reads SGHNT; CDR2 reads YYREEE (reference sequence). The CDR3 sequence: CASSFQGATHEQYF. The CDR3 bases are TGTGCCAGCAGCTTTCAGGGGGCTACCCACGAGCAGTACTTC.

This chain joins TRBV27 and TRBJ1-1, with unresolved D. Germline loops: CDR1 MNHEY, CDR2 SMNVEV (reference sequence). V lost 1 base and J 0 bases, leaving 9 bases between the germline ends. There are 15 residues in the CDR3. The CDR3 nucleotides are TGTGCCAGCAGTTTATTGGGCGAAATGAACACTGAAGCTTTCTTT. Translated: CASSLLGEMNTEAFF.

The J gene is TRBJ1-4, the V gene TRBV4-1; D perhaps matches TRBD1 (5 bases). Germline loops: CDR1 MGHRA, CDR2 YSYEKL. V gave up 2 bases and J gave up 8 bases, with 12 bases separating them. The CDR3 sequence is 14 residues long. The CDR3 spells CASSQPWGDEKLFF. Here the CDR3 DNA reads TGCGCCAGCAGCCAACCTTGGGGGGACGAAAAACTGTTTTTT.

In DNA form, the CDR3 reads TGTGCCAGCAGCTTGGTCGGGGCTGGGGGGATCGGGCAGCAGTACTTC. It yields the protein CASSLVGAGGIGQQYF. J is TRBJ2-7 and V is TRBV5-6; D is possibly TRBD2 (6 bases). The V gene lost 0 bases and the J gene lost 8 bases, with 21 bases spanning the gap. Germline CDR1 reads SGHDT; CDR2 reads YYEEEE. The CDR3 runs to 16 residues.

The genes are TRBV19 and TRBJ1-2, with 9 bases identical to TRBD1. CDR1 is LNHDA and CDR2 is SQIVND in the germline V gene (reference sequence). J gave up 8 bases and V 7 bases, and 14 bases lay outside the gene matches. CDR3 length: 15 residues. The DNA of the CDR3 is TGTGCCAGTAACATACAGGGGGCGGATTCTGGAGGCTACACCTTC. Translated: CASNIQGADSGGYTF.

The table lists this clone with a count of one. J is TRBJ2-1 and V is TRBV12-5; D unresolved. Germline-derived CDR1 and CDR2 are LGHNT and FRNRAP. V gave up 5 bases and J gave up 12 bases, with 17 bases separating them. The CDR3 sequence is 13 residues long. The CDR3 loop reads CASGGPGRRGQFF. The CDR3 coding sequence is TGTGCTAGTGGTGGGCCGGGCCGACGTGGGCAGTTCTTC.

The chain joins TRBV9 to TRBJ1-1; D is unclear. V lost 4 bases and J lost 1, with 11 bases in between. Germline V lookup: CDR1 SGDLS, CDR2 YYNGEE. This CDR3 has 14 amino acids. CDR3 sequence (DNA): TGTGCCAGCAGCACAGATCTAAAGAACACTGAAGCTTTCTTT. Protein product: CASSTDLKNTEAFF.

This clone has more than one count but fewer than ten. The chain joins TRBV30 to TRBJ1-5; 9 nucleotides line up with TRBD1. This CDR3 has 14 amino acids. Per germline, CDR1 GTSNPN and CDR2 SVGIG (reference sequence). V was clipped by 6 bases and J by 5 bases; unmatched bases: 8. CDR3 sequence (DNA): TGTGCCTGCCACACAGGGGGCGCGGATCAGCCCCAGCATTTT. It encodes CACHTGGADQPQHF.

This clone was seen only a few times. The CDR3 here is CASSAALLGLAGNYEQYF. The CDR3 bases are TGTGCCAGCAGCGCGGCACTTCTTGGCCTAGCGGGGAACTACGAGCAGTACTTC. The V and J genes are TRBV7-7 and TRBJ2-7; TRBD2 agrees at 9 bases. This CDR3 is built from 18 residues. Trimming cost V 5 bases and J 3 bases; bases outside gene matches: 17. Germline V CDR1 and CDR2: SSHAT, FNYEAQ (reference sequence).

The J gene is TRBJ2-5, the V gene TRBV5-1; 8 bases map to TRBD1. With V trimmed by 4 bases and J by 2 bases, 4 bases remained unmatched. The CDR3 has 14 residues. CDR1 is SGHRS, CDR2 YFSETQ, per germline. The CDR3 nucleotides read TGCGCCAGCAGCGCTGGACAGGGACAAGAGACCCAGTACTTC. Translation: CASSAGQGQETQYF.

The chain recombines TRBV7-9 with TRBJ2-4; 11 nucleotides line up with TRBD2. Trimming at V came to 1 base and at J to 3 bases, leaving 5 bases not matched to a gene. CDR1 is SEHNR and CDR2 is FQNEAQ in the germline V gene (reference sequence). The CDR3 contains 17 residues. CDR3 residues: CASSLGGLAAHKNIQYF. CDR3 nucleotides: TGTGCCAGCAGCTTAGGGGGACTAGCGGCTCACAAAAACATTCAGTACTTC.